A selection of T cell receptor beta chains follows, all from one sample in a study of response to subunit inactivated influenza vaccine. TCRdb reprocessed the RT-PCR reads with MiXCR, giving one entry per CDR3 protein. The sample includes 400,000 to 650,000 distinct CDR3 sequences, about 7.2% of them seen just once. Sequenced material: PBMCs from blood, taken around 25 months after vaccination. These receptors all come from a man between 50 and 75 years old who received an inactivated influenza vaccine. Both conserved end residues are part of each CDR3. D genes are given only for firm matches. For some rows the clone size is stated as once, few or many, or as a class when expanded; others skip it.

clone size	D gene	V gene	J gene	CDR3 DNA	CDR3 protein
many	NA	TRBV7-9	TRBJ1-2	TGTGCCAGCAGCTTGACGGAAAACTATGGCTACACCTTC	CASSLTENYGYTF
NA	TRBD2	TRBV7-2	TRBJ2-7	TGTGCCAGCAGCTTAGGTCAGGTAGCGGGAAACGAGCAGTACTTC	CASSLGQVAGNEQYF
few	NA	TRBV7-2	TRBJ2-3	TGTGCCAGCAGCTTAGAATTCAGGGGGGGGGCAGATACGCAGTATTTT	CASSLEFRGGADTQYF
many	NA	TRBV4-2	TRBJ1-2	TGTGCCAGCAGCCAAGATCAGGCGGGGATCTATGGCTACACCTTC	CASSQDQAGIYGYTF
many	NA	TRBV10-1	TRBJ1-2	TGCGCCAGCAGTGGGGCAGGAGGCTATGGCTACACCTTC	CASSGAGGYGYTF
NA	NA	TRBV11-3	TRBJ2-5	TGTGCCAGCAGCTTAAAAGCGGACCAAGAGACCCAGTACTTC	CASSLKADQETQYF
many	NA	TRBV5-6	TRBJ2-7	TGTGCCAGCAGCTTGGCCGACTACGAGCAGTACTTC	CASSLADYEQYF
many	TRBD2	TRBV5-1	TRBJ2-4	TGCGCCAGCAGCTTGGAGGCTAGCGGGGGCCCAATAGCCAAAAACATTCAGTACTTC	CASSLEASGGPIAKNIQYF
NA	NA	TRBV6-5	TRBJ1-1	TGTGCCAGCAGTAACCCCGGGGGGCGGAGAACTGAAGCTTTCTTT	CASSNPGGRRTEAFF
NA	NA	TRBV5-1	TRBJ2-1	TGCGCCAGCAGCTTGGGGGCCAGTGGAAGGGAGCAGTTCTTC	CASSLGASGREQFF
many	NA	TRBV12-3/TRBV12-4	TRBJ1-5	TGTGCCAGCAGTTACGGACAGCCCAATCAGCCCCAGCATTTT	CASSYGQPNQPQHF
few	NA	TRBV20-1	TRBJ1-2	TGCAGTGCCGGTGATGGGGGGCTTGGCTATGGCTACACCTTC	CSAGDGGLGYGYTF
few	NA	TRBV20-1	TRBJ2-1	TGCAGTGCTAGAGATCTAAGCGGAGTCTCCTACAATGAGCAGTTCTTC	CSARDLSGVSYNEQFF
many	TRBD1	TRBV6-1	TRBJ2-3	TGTGCCAGCGATCCGGGACAGGGTTTAAATACGCAGTATTTT	CASDPGQGLNTQYF
few	NA	TRBV5-6	TRBJ1-3	TGTGCCAGCAGCTGGGGGCTCTTGCCTGGAAACACCATATATTTT	CASSWGLLPGNTIYF
many	NA	TRBV27	TRBJ2-2	TGTGCCAGCAGTTTAACACGGGGGTCCGGGGAGCTGTTTTTT	CASSLTRGSGELFF
few	NA	TRBV18	TRBJ1-1	TGTGCCAGCTCACCAGGGGGCCTAAATCTGAACACTGAAGCTTTCTTT	CASSPGGLNLNTEAFF
many	NA	TRBV11-2	TRBJ2-1	TGTGCCAGCAGCTTAGAGGAACGCACTGAGCAGTTCTTC	CASSLEERTEQFF
NA	NA	TRBV28	TRBJ2-3	TGTGCCAGCAGCCCCACTAGGGGAGGCCGGGCAGATACGCAGTATTTT	CASSPTRGGRADTQYF
few	TRBD1	TRBV30	TRBJ2-7	TGTGCCTGGAGTGCTGGGACAGACTACGAGCAGTACTTC	CAWSAGTDYEQYF
few	TRBD1	TRBV7-9	TRBJ2-2	TGTGCCAGCAGCCAAGGACAGGAAACCGGGGAGCTGTTTTTT	CASSQGQETGELFF
few	NA	TRBV12-5	TRBJ2-1	TGTGCTAGTGGCCGTATCCCCTTC	CASGRIPF
NA	NA	TRBV10-2	TRBJ2-1	TGCGCCAGCAGTCCTTATAAGGGTGCGCGTGTCTATGAGCAGTTCTTC	CASSPYKGARVYEQFF
NA	NA	TRBV6-2/TRBV6-3	TRBJ2-6	TGTGCCAGCAGTTCCGGACAGTCACGGTCCTCTGGGGCCAACGTCCTGACTTTC	CASSSGQSRSSGANVLTF
few	TRBD2	TRBV10-3	TRBJ2-1	TGTGCCATCAGTCGTTCGGGGGGAACCTACAATGAGCAGTTCTTC	CAISRSGGTYNEQFF
many	NA	TRBV7-2	TRBJ2-1	TGTGCCAGCAGCCCGAGACCCAACTACAATGAGCAGTTCTTC	CASSPRPNYNEQFF
few	TRBD1	TRBV6-5	TRBJ1-2	TGTGCCAGCAGTTATGGTAGCGGGACAGGGGCCTCTGGCTACACCTTC	CASSYGSGTGASGYTF
few	TRBD2	TRBV5-4	TRBJ2-3	TGTGCCAGCAGCTCCTTTAGGCTAGCGGGAATGGATACGCAGTATTTT	CASSSFRLAGMDTQYF
NA	NA	TRBV3-1	TRBJ2-7	TGTGCCAGCAGCCAACGCGGGATCGAGCAGTACTTC	CASSQRGIEQYF
many	NA	TRBV11-2	TRBJ2-3	TGTGCCAGCAGCTATGTTGCTAGGTTCACAGATACGCAGTATTTT	CASSYVARFTDTQYF